One and the same sample provided the 18 T cell receptor beta chains below, sequenced in a study of blood T cell repertoires in COVID-19. Measured with immunoSEQ multiplex PCR; TCRdb has only the in-frame clones, and not every one. The table has roughly 210,000 clones, 80% to 90% seen once. Material for sequencing was PBMCs or T cells enriched from blood (not recorded which). These receptors all stem from a man aged 25 to 40 in a cohort exposed to, infected with or recovered from COVID-19 (not recorded which).

The gene calls are TRBV2 and TRBJ1-1; tentatively, D is TRBD1 (5 bases). V was shortened by 4 bases and J by 5 bases, with 17 bases between the two germline ends. The germline V gene encodes CDR1 SNHLY and CDR2 FYNNEI. This CDR3 comprises 15 residues. The CDR3 sequence is CASSVLGGRSTEAFF. The CDR3 DNA is TGTGCCAGCAGTGTGCTGGGGGGGAGAAGTACTGAAGCTTTCTTT.

The V gene is TRBV28, the J gene TRBJ1-2; 9 nucleotides match TRBD1. CDR3 size: 17 residues. The trim removed 5 bases at V and 0 bases at J, leaving 10 bases unmatched. CDR1 and CDR2 (germline): MDHEN, SYDVKM. This chain's CDR3 is CASSPPGQGHTNYGYTF. The CDR3 DNA follows: TGTGCCAGCAGTCCGCCGGGACAGGGTCACACTAACTATGGCTACACCTTC.

The rearrangement links TRBV29-1 to TRBJ1-4, with D perhaps matching TRBD1 (6 bases). Germline loops: CDR1 SQVTM, CDR2 ANQGSEA. The CDR3 sequence is 13 residues long. Between the trimmed V and J ends, which lost 2 bases and 8 bases, there was a span of 12 bases. The CDR3 loop reads CSVESGGGEKLFF. In DNA form, the CDR3 reads TGCAGCGTTGAAAGTGGGGGGGGCGAAAAACTGTTTTTT.

The chain uses TRBV5-1 and TRBJ2-7, with 9 bases identical to TRBD2. The CDR3 runs 17 residues. The V gene end was trimmed by 2 bases and the J gene end by 5 bases; junction bases not matched to a gene: 14. Germline CDR1 and CDR2: SGHRS and YFSETQ. The CDR3 sequence is CASSLPPRGLANHEQYF. The CDR3 DNA reads TGCGCCAGCAGCTTACCACCCCGGGGACTAGCAAACCACGAGCAGTACTTC.

This clone showed up just a few times. V usage is TRBV28 and J usage is TRBJ1-5, with 7 positions matching TRBD1. CDR1 and CDR2 from the germline V gene are MDHEN and SYDVKM. The CDR3 totals 13 residues. The V segment lost 4 bases and the J segment 7 bases; nucleotides outside the gene matches: 4. This CDR3 reads CASSSTGAQPQHF. As DNA, the CDR3 is TGTGCCAGCAGTTCTACAGGGGCACAGCCCCAGCATTTT.

The chain couples TRBV27 to TRBJ1-5, with a tentative D call TRBD1 (5 bases). CDR1 is MNHEY and CDR2 is SMNVEV in the germline V gene (reference sequence). The CDR3 has 15 amino acids. V shed 6 bases and J shed 0 bases, with 12 bases lying between them. DNA for the CDR3: TGTGCCAGCAGCAAGACAGCCTATAGCAATCAGCCCCAGCATTTT. It translates to CASSKTAYSNQPQHF.

The V and J genes are TRBV19 and TRBJ2-5; D unresolved. CDR3 length equals 12 residues. CDR1 and CDR2 (germline): LNHDA, SQIVND (reference sequence). V was clipped by 0 bases and J by 5 bases, with 4 bases between them. In DNA, the CDR3 is TGTGCCAGTAGTATAGAGAGGGAGACCCAGTACTTC. Protein: CASSIERETQYF.

V is TRBV7-9 and J is TRBJ2-1; TRBD2 might be the D (5 bases). The CDR3 totals 15 residues. Germline CDR1 and CDR2: SEHNR and FQNEAQ (reference sequence). Trimming cost V 0 bases and J 7 bases, with 13 bases left between them. The CDR3 loop reads CASSLAGVVINEQFF. The CDR3, as DNA: TGTGCCAGCAGCTTAGCGGGAGTGGTTATAAATGAGCAGTTCTTC.

This chain joins TRBV7-2 and TRBJ2-1; TRBD2 aligns across 7 bases. Germline V gene lookup returns CDR1 SGHTA and CDR2 FQGNSA. The CDR3 is 16 amino acids. The J segment lost 7 bases and the V segment lost 5 bases, leaving 14 bases of the junction unmatched. CDR3 protein: CASSLRASGALNEQFF. As DNA, the CDR3 is TGTGCCAGCAGCCTCCGGGCTAGCGGAGCACTGAATGAGCAGTTCTTC.

The chain recombines TRBV5-4 with TRBJ2-7; D might be TRBD2 (6 bases). Per germline, CDR1 SGHNT and CDR2 YYREEE (reference sequence). The CDR3 runs 14 residues. V lost 3 bases and J 5 bases, leaving 15 bases between the germline ends. DNA of the CDR3: TGTGCCAGCAGCTCGGAGGGCCTGAGGAACGAGCAGTACTTC. This encodes CASSSEGLRNEQYF.

The rearrangement uses TRBV28 and TRBJ2-2; a weak D match, TRBD1 (6 bases). Germline V gene data show CDR1 as MDHEN and CDR2 as SYDVKM. CDR3 length equals 15 residues. Trimming took 2 bases from V and 4 from J, leaving 11 bases between them. CDR3 DNA: TGTGCCAGCAGTTTAAGTCAGGGGCTCACCGGGGAGCTGTTTTTT. Protein product: CASSLSQGLTGELFF.

The sample holds a few counts of this clone. Other DNA sequences in this sample translate to the same CDR3. The V call is TRBV6-5, the J call TRBJ1-3; D may be TRBD1 (6 bases). The germline V and J ends were trimmed by 5 bases and 0 bases, with 11 bases remaining between them. CDR1 and CDR2 (germline): MNHEY, SVGAGI. The CDR3 extends over 15 amino acids. CDR3 protein: CASSPQGYSGNTIYF. The CDR3 DNA sequence: TGTGCCAGCAGTCCACAGGGTTACTCTGGAAACACCATATATTTT.

The chain combines TRBV4-1 with TRBJ1-3, with 8 nucleotides matching TRBD1. Trimming removed 2 bases from V and 3 bases from J; junction bases left unmatched: 21. Germline V CDR1 and CDR2: MGHRA, YSYEKL. There are 21 residues in the CDR3. The DNA for the CDR3 is TGCGCCAGCAGCCAACTAGGACAGGGCTACTCCCTCGCATCGGGTGGAAACACCATATATTTT. Amino acid sequence: CASSQLGQGYSLASGGNTIYF.

The rearrangement links TRBV28 to TRBJ1-6; D possibly corresponds to TRBD1 (5 bases). Germline loops: CDR1 MDHEN, CDR2 SYDVKM. The germline V and J ends were trimmed by 7 bases and 7 bases, with 17 bases remaining between them. CDR3 size: 15 residues. CDR3 nucleotide sequence: TGTGCCAGCACCAATTCGGGACTTCCAAATTCACCCCTCCACTTT. Amino acid sequence: CASTNSGLPNSPLHF.

The chain couples TRBV5-1 to TRBJ2-1, with unresolved D. The germline CDR1 and CDR2 sequences are SGHRS and YFSETQ. The length of the CDR3 is 12 residues. Trimming shortened V by 2 bases and J by 7 bases, and 7 bases separated the two germline ends. The CDR3 DNA sequence: TGCGCCAGCAGCTTAACAGAAAATGAGCAGTTCTTC. Residues: CASSLTENEQFF.

The genes are TRBV5-1 and TRBJ2-1; a possible D gene is TRBD2 (5 bases). Germline-derived CDR1 and CDR2 are SGHRS and YFSETQ. Trimming pared 5 bases from V and 3 bases from J, leaving 9 bases between. The CDR3 sequence is 13 residues long. CDR3 sequence reads: CASSTEGYNEQFF. CDR3 nucleotide sequence: TGCGCCAGCAGTACAGAGGGCTACAATGAGCAGTTCTTC.

V is TRBV4-1 and J is TRBJ2-5, with TRBD2 as a possible D gene (5 bases). This CDR3 has 14 amino acids. Germline V lookup: CDR1 MGHRA, CDR2 YSYEKL. Between the trimmed V and J ends, which lost 5 bases and 1 base, there was a span of 11 bases. This CDR3 reads CASSYRTSQETQYF. CDR3 DNA sequence: TGCGCCAGCAGCTATCGAACTAGCCAAGAGACCCAGTACTTC.

The chain has TRBV24-1 and TRBJ2-7, with 9 positions matching TRBD1. This CDR3 is 15 amino acids long. Losses at the gene ends were 2 bases for V and 5 bases for J; bases not matched to a gene: 6. Germline CDR1 KGHDR, CDR2 SFDVKD. CDR3 sequence reads: CATSDSGTGPNEQYF. The CDR3 DNA reads TGTGCCACCAGTGATTCCGGGACAGGGCCCAACGAGCAGTACTTC.